Below are 17 T cell receptor beta chains sequenced from a single sample in a study of blood T cells in healthy people across ages. The authors ran a second PCR of about 6 to 11 cycles using a sample-barcoded 5' primer and a J-beta primer mix. TCRdb redid the calling of the 5' RACE reads with MiXCR, one entry per CDR3 protein. The table includes about 1.7 million distinct CDR3 sequences, 28% detected once. Sequencing input: blood. These receptors were obtained from a woman aged 25 to 39 in good health.

A few counts support this clonotype. The genes are TRBV15 and TRBJ2-5; tentative D call: TRBD2 (5 bases). From germline, CDR1 is LNHNV and CDR2 YYDKDF (reference sequence). V lost 0 bases to trimming and J lost 11 bases, with 22 bases between them. The CDR3 contains 16 residues. CDR3 loop: CATSRDRRADPWEQYF. The DNA for the CDR3 is TGTGCCACCAGCAGAGATCGTCGGGCGGACCCCTGGGAGCAGTACTTC.

As for this clonotype: A read error may produce the germline difference seen at one junction end. The chain joins TRBV11-1 to TRBJ1-2; TRBD1 aligns across 7 bases. Germline CDR1 and CDR2: SGHAT and FQDESV (reference sequence). This CDR3 comprises 14 residues. The CDR3 spells CASSRAATGNGCTF. CDR3 nucleotides: TGTGCCAGCAGCCGTGCGGCGACAGGGAATGGCTGCACCTTC.

This clonotype was recorded a few times. One junction end does not reproduce the germline sequence, and a read error may be involved. This chain links TRBV4-3 with TRBJ2-5; the D is unclear. The germline gives CDR1 LGHNA, CDR2 YSLEER. The CDR3 consists of 14 residues. CDR3 sequence: CASSQVHTGETQYF. The CDR3, as DNA: TGCGCCAGTAGCCAAGTTCACACTGGTGAGACCCAGTACTTC.

This clonotype was recorded a few times. This chain joins TRBV20-1 and TRBJ2-5; D may be TRBD2 (5 bases). The CDR3 sequence is 14 residues long. Germline V gives CDR1 DFQATT, CDR2 SNEGSKA (reference sequence). The V end was cut by 5 bases, the J end by 0 bases, with 13 bases between. CDR3 sequence (DNA): TGCAGTGCTTTTAGGACGGACTACCAAGAGACCCAGTACTTC. This encodes CSAFRTDYQETQYF.

This clonotype was seen more than once but under ten times. V and J are TRBV20-1 and TRBJ2-1; 14 bases map to TRBD2. Unmatched junction bases numbered 8, after V lost 6 bases and J lost 7 bases. This CDR3 has 15 residues. Germline-derived CDR1 and CDR2 are DFQATT and SNEGSKA (reference sequence). The CDR3 DNA reads TGCAGTGCAAGACTAGCGGGAGGGCGAGGGAATGAGCAGTTCTTC. Its protein is CSARLAGGRGNEQFF.

V gene TRBV6-2 or TRBV6-3 combines with J gene TRBJ1-1; D perhaps matches TRBD1 (6 bases). CDR1 is MNHEY, CDR2 SVGEGT, per germline. The CDR3 runs 14 residues. Trimming removed 6 bases at V and 6 bases at J, with 17 bases between. The CDR3 protein is CASRVLGNRAEAFF. The CDR3 region has the DNA TGTGCCAGCAGAGTCCTGGGGAACAGGGCTGAAGCTTTCTTT.

The chain joins TRBV2 to TRBJ1-2; the D is unclear. Trimming stripped 3 bases from V and 0 bases from J, with 8 bases between. CDR1 is SNHLY, CDR2 FYNNEI, per germline. The CDR3 length is 14 residues. This CDR3 reads CASSEGLTNYGYTF. The CDR3 DNA sequence: TGTGCCAGCAGTGAGGGCCTCACTAACTATGGCTACACCTTC.

The chain uses TRBV28 and TRBJ2-2; D is undetermined. Deletions cut 1 base from V and 5 bases from J, with 14 bases between. This CDR3 comprises 16 residues. The germline gives CDR1 MDHEN, CDR2 SYDVKM. The CDR3 sequence is CASSLLKDLRTGELFF. In nucleotides, the CDR3 is TGTGCCAGCAGTTTATTAAAGGACCTCCGGACCGGGGAGCTGTTTTTT.

The chain has TRBV4-3 and TRBJ2-5; 9 bases fit TRBD2. The CDR3 runs 16 residues. The J segment lost 5 bases and the V segment lost 0 bases, leaving 7 bases of the junction unmatched. The germline CDR1 and CDR2 sequences are LGHNA and YSLEER. The CDR3 DNA follows: TGCGCCAGCAGCCAAGATGGGACTAGCCCGACGGAGACCCAGTACTTC. Translated: CASSQDGTSPTETQYF.

This clonotype came up a few times. This sequence joins TRBV7-9 and TRBJ2-5, with D perhaps matching TRBD2 (6 bases). The CDR3 has 17 residues. The V gene lost 2 bases and the J gene lost 2 bases, with 18 bases spanning the gap. Per the germline V gene, CDR1 is SEHNR and CDR2 is FQNEAQ (reference sequence). The CDR3 region is CASSLKPGDLLQETQYF. The CDR3, as DNA: TGTGCCAGCAGCTTAAAGCCGGGGGACCTCCTACAAGAGACCCAGTACTTC.

In its sample, this clonotype was seen a few times. The CDR3 DNA sequence: TGTGCCAGCAGCTTGTATTCCTCTGGGGCCAACGTCCTGACTTTC. Residues: CASSLYSSGANVLTF. This chain connects TRBV5-6 to TRBJ2-6; unclear D gene. The CDR3 has 15 residues. From germline, CDR1 is SGHDT and CDR2 YYEEEE. The V gene lost 1 base and the J gene lost 0 bases, with 5 bases spanning the gap. Variable domain in full (rest from reference TRBV5-6 and TRBJ2-6): DAGVTQSPTHLIKTRGQQVTLRCSPKSGHDTVSWYQQALGQGPQFIFQYYEEEERQRGNFPDRFSGHQFPNYSSELNVNALLLGDSALYLCASSLYSSGANVLTFGAGSRLTVL.

This clonotype has more than one count but fewer than ten. The J gene is TRBJ2-5, the V gene TRBV12-3 or TRBV12-4; 16 bases line up with TRBD2. The CDR3 is made up of 18 amino acids. The J segment lost 2 bases and the V segment lost 5 bases, leaving 8 bases of the junction unmatched. CDR3 sequence: CASSRTGTSGRVQETQYF. CDR3 nucleotide sequence: TGTGCCAGCAGTCGGACTGGGACTAGCGGGAGGGTTCAAGAGACCCAGTACTTC.

V usage is TRBV5-1 and J usage is TRBJ1-6, with a weak D call TRBD1 (5 bases). Trimming cost V 4 bases and J 14 bases, with 13 bases left between them. This CDR3 contains 12 residues. The germline V gene has CDR1 SGHRS and CDR2 YFSETQ. As DNA, the CDR3 is TGCGCCAGCAGCGCGGACACCGCGGCCCTCCACTTT. Its protein product is CASSADTAALHF.

The chain recombines TRBV6-2 or TRBV6-3 with TRBJ2-1, with D perhaps TRBD2 (7 bases). The CDR3 has 15 amino acids. Germline-derived CDR1 and CDR2 are MNHEY and SVGEGT. V gave up 8 bases and J gave up 2 bases, with 16 bases separating them. CDR3 DNA sequence: TGTGCCAGCCGATTCGGAGGGGGGGCCTACAATGAGCAGTTCTTC. It yields the protein CASRFGGGAYNEQFF.

In this sample, this clonotype turned up a few times. The chain is built from TRBV3-1 and TRBJ2-3; possibly TRBD1 or TRBD2 for D (6 bases each). The CDR3 has 15 amino acids. Trimming shortened V by 0 bases and J by 4 bases, and 11 bases separated the two germline ends. From germline, CDR1 is LGHDT and CDR2 YNNKEL (reference sequence). CDR3 DNA: TGTGCCAGCAGCCAAGACTGGGGGGCCCCAGATACGCAGTATTTT. The encoded protein is CASSQDWGAPDTQYF.

This clonotype was found many times. The chain uses TRBV4-1 and TRBJ2-4; 13 bases map to TRBD2. V trimming: 1 base; J trimming: 2 bases; junction bases outside the gene matches: 5. Germline V CDR1 and CDR2: MGHRA, YSYEKL. The length of the CDR3 is 18 residues. CDR3 in DNA: TGCGCCAGCAGCCAAGGACTAGCGGGGGGTGTTTCCAAAAACATTCAGTACTTC. It encodes CASSQGLAGGVSKNIQYF.

This clonotype was detected a few times. The J gene is TRBJ2-1, the V gene TRBV7-2; D is possibly TRBD2 (7 bases). This CDR3 contains 15 residues. Germline V gene sequence: CDR1 SGHTA, CDR2 FQGNSA. Trimming left V 4 bases short and J 7 bases short, with 17 bases between. CDR3 protein: CASSWGGASENEQFF. CDR3 bases: TGTGCCAGCAGCTGGGGGGGGGCTAGCGAGAATGAGCAGTTCTTC.